A single sample gave rise to the 10 T cell receptor beta chains below, sequenced in a study of beta chain features in type 1 diabetes. These receptors have no known antigen. Study-wide results and caveats: There was a moderate but significant shortening of TCRB CDR3s in all four CD4+ subsets of Type 1 diabetes patients.

Expressed TCRB transcripts were sequenced because the entire RNA isolate underwent reverse transcription. Produced via immunoSEQ multiplex PCR; TCRdb's table is partial and in-frame only. The sample carries approximately 600,000 clones, 9.5% to 15% recorded once. Sample: naive CD4+ T cells from blood. The source is a man aged 25-45 years with type 1 diabetes.

The chain joins TRBV5-1 to TRBJ1-4; D not certain. Trimming removed 0 bases at V and 0 bases at J, with 3 bases between. This CDR3 comprises 14 residues. Looked up from germline, CDR1 is SGHRS and CDR2 is YFSETQ. As DNA, the CDR3 is TGCGCCAGCAGCTTGGCCTCAACTAATGAAAAACTGTTTTTT. This translates into CASSLASTNEKLFF.

This clone turned up a few times. CDR3 amino acids: CASSTTGQGRTDTQYF. In DNA, the CDR3 is TGTGCCAGTAGTACAACGGGACAGGGACGCACAGATACGCAGTATTTT. The chain is built from TRBV19 and TRBJ2-3; 9 bases are a match to TRBD1. V lost 4 bases, J lost 1 base, and 6 bases stayed unmatched. This CDR3 has 16 amino acids. The germline V gene encodes CDR1 LNHDA and CDR2 SQIVND (reference sequence).

In its sample, this clone was seen a few times. Other DNA sequences within the sample encode an identical CDR3. This chain joins TRBV7-9 and TRBJ1-5; no firm D call. The V end was cut by 3 bases, the J end by 5 bases, with 5 bases between. CDR3 length: 12 residues. Germline V gene data show CDR1 as SEHNR and CDR2 as FQNEAQ (reference sequence). The CDR3 reads CASSFTDQPQHF. CDR3 sequence (DNA): TGTGCCAGCAGCTTCACGGATCAGCCCCAGCATTTT. The full variable domain, completed using reference TRBV7-9 and TRBJ1-5, is DTGVSQNPRHKITKRGQNVTFRCDPISEHNRLYWYRQTLGQGPEFLTYFQNEAQLEKSRLLSDRFSAERPKGSFSTLEIQRTEQGDSAMYLCASSFTDQPQHFGDGTRLSIL.

This clone was picked up a small number of times. The CDR3 DNA follows: TGTGCCTCAAACAACGGGCAGAGCAATCAGCCCCAGCATTTT. Amino acid sequence: CASNNGQSNQPQHF. The chain has TRBV19 and TRBJ1-5; no firm D call. Germline lookup yields CDR1 LNHDA and CDR2 SQIVND (reference sequence). Trimming cost V 11 bases and J 1 base, with 15 bases left between them. The CDR3 covers 14 residues. The complete variable domain, with remaining parts taken from reference TRBV19 and TRBJ1-5, reads DGGITQSPKYLFRKEGQNVTLSCEQNLNHDAMYWYRQDPGQGLRLIYYSQIVNDFQKGDIAEGYSVSREKKESFPLTVTSAQKNPTAFYLCASNNGQSNQPQHFGDGTRLSIL.

The chain has TRBV5-1 and TRBJ2-5; D is unclear. Germline V gene data show CDR1 as SGHRS and CDR2 as YFSETQ. V lost 3 bases to trimming and J lost 5 bases, with 14 bases between them. This CDR3 has 14 residues. The CDR3 nucleotides are TGCGCCAGCAGCTCTGGCGTGGGTGACGAGACCCAGTACTTC. Its translation: CASSSGVGDETQYF.

This clone turned up a few times. The V gene is TRBV7-9, the J gene TRBJ2-7; no firm D call. The CDR3 length is 12 residues. Germline V gene lookup returns CDR1 SEHNR and CDR2 FQNEAQ (reference sequence). Trimming shortened V by 5 bases and J by 2 bases, and 7 bases separated the two germline ends. CDR3 nucleotide sequence: TGTGCCAGCAGCGACCCGCCCTACGAGCAGTACTTC. It codes for CASSDPPYEQYF. Complete variable domain (other parts from reference TRBV7-9 and TRBJ2-7): DTGVSQNPRHKITKRGQNVTFRCDPISEHNRLYWYRQTLGQGPEFLTYFQNEAQLEKSRLLSDRFSAERPKGSFSTLEIQRTEQGDSAMYLCASSDPPYEQYFGPGTRLTVT.

This clone came up a few times. CDR3 coding DNA: TGTGCCAGCAGCGCCAGGGGAGGAGAGACCCAGTACTTC. Translating it yields CASSARGGETQYF. The rearrangement joins TRBV7-9 to TRBJ2-5; D could derive from TRBD1 or TRBD2 (6 bases each). This CDR3 region has 13 residues. CDR1 is SEHNR, CDR2 FQNEAQ, per germline (reference sequence). Deletions cut 5 bases from V and 4 bases from J, with 11 bases between.

In this sample, this clone turned up a few times. The V and J genes are TRBV7-9 and TRBJ2-1, with 14 bases lining up with TRBD2. This CDR3 contains 17 residues. The ends lost 6 bases at V and 3 bases at J; junction bases unmatched: 7. Germline V lookup: CDR1 SEHNR, CDR2 FQNEAQ (reference sequence). The CDR3 sequence: CASSTGTSGGHYNEQFF. As DNA, the CDR3 is TGTGCCAGCAGTACCGGGACTAGCGGGGGCCACTACAATGAGCAGTTCTTC.

This rearrangement joins TRBV7-2 to TRBJ1-2; a weak D match, TRBD1 (5 bases). Trimming took 1 base from V and 5 from J, leaving 17 bases between them. The CDR3 covers 16 residues. In germline, CDR1 is SGHTA, CDR2 FQGNSA. The CDR3 DNA follows: TGTGCCAGCAGCTTAGTTGGGGCCGCACCCACTTATGGCTACACCTTC. Translated: CASSLVGAAPTYGYTF.

The chain couples TRBV6-6 to TRBJ2-7; D might be TRBD1 (6 bases). This CDR3 region has 13 residues. V was cut by 6 bases and J by 0 bases, with 9 bases left in between. The V gene's germline CDR1 is MNHNY and CDR2 SVGAGI (reference sequence). The chain's CDR3 is CASRAGVSYEQYF. The CDR3 DNA reads TGTGCCAGCAGGGCAGGGGTCTCCTACGAGCAGTACTTC.